The 20 T cell receptor beta chains reported below all come from one sample, sequenced in a study of cytomegalovirus exposure and HLA in healthy donors. It was with 60 Vbeta and 13 Jbeta primers that the PCR ran. The protocol was immunoSEQ multiplex PCR, while the TCRdb copy is restricted to in-frame clones and leaves out a portion. The sample holds some 190,000 clones, roughly 86% seen once. Input material: PBMCs. The source is a woman aged 18-30 years in good health and CMV-seronegative.

This clone was picked up a small number of times. The rearrangement uses TRBV7-9 and TRBJ2-6; D perhaps matches TRBD2 (6 bases). V lost 8 bases and J lost 4, with 12 bases in between. CDR3 length: 14 amino acids. Germline values: CDR1 SEHNR, CDR2 FQNEAQ (reference sequence). Here the CDR3 reads CASVGGSGANVLTF. In nucleotides, the CDR3 is TGTGCCAGCGTTGGGGGGTCGGGGGCCAACGTCCTGACTTTC.

The genes are TRBV6-5 and TRBJ2-2; D may be TRBD1 (6 bases). Deletions cut 6 bases from V and 3 bases from J, with 14 bases between. Germline V CDR1 and CDR2: MNHEY, SVGAGI. The CDR3 length is 15 residues. CDR3 residues: CASSQQGSHTGELFF. The CDR3 region has the DNA TGTGCCAGCAGCCAACAGGGCTCCCACACCGGGGAGCTGTTTTTT.

A remark on this clone: An end of the junction differs from the germline gene, which may be a read error. The rearrangement joins TRBV7-9 to TRBJ2-4; D might be TRBD2 (6 bases). Germline V gene lookup returns CDR1 SEHNR and CDR2 FQNEAQ (reference sequence). CDR3 length: 13 amino acids. CDR3 DNA: TGTGCCAGCTCTTCCGGGGGACCCCAACCTGAGGACTTC. It specifies CASSSGGPQPEDF.

The sample holds one count of this clone. The chain recombines TRBV19 with TRBJ2-7; tentative D call: TRBD2 (5 bases). There are 13 residues in the CDR3. CDR1 and CDR2 (germline): LNHDA, SQIVND (reference sequence). V was cut by 5 bases and J by 6 bases, with 14 bases left in between. CDR3: CASSFEGIGEQYF. The DNA for the CDR3 is TGTGCCAGTAGTTTCGAGGGTATAGGCGAGCAGTACTTC.

The chain joins TRBV18 to TRBJ2-1; 7 bases line up with TRBD2. CDR3 length: 15 residues. Germline loops: CDR1 KGHSH, CDR2 LQKENI. The V gene end was trimmed by 6 bases and the J gene end by 6 bases; junction bases not matched to a gene: 11. The CDR3, as DNA: TGTGCCAGCTCCCCTCCCGCGGGAGCGAGCAATGAGCAGTTCTTC. The encoded protein is CASSPPAGASNEQFF.

This clone was recorded only once. The rearrangement joins TRBV27 to TRBJ2-1; TRBD2 matches at 8 bases. This CDR3 is built from 15 residues. With V trimmed by 5 bases and J by 7 bases, 10 bases remained unmatched. Per germline, CDR1 MNHEY and CDR2 SMNVEV (reference sequence). The CDR3 reads CASSTLPGLENEQFF. The CDR3 DNA reads TGTGCCAGCAGTACCCTCCCGGGACTAGAGAATGAGCAGTTCTTC.

The chain combines TRBV29-1 with TRBJ1-1, with 9 bases identical to TRBD1. The length of the CDR3 is 14 residues. J gave up 1 base and V 3 bases, and 3 bases lay outside the gene matches. The germline CDR1 and CDR2 sequences are SQVTM and ANQGSEA. CDR3 in DNA: TGCAGCGTTGAGGGGACAGGGAGGAACACTGAAGCTTTCTTT. Translated, it gives CSVEGTGRNTEAFF.

The J gene is TRBJ2-7, the V gene TRBV11-2; the match to TRBD2 covers 7 bases. The ends lost 5 bases at V and 6 bases at J; junction bases unmatched: 10. The CDR3 sequence is 14 residues long. CDR1 and CDR2 (germline): SGHAT, FQNNGV. For the CDR3, the DNA is TGTGCCAGCAGCCTTCCGGGGGGTGAGCGCGAGCAGTACTTC. Translated, it gives CASSLPGGEREQYF.

A single count supports this clone. The chain links TRBV9 to TRBJ2-5, with 7 bases that match TRBD2. Judging by the DNA end, TRBJ2-7 fits better; the J call may be wrong. The CDR3 has 14 residues. Germline assignment: CDR1 SGDLS and CDR2 YYNGEE. CDR3 nucleotides: TGTGCCAGCAGCGAAGGCGGGAGAAAGAACGAGCAGTACTTC. Translated: CASSEGGRKNEQYF.

J is TRBJ2-3 and V is TRBV2; TRBD2 aligns across 14 bases. V was pared by 4 bases and J by 6 bases, with 6 bases of the junction left unmatched. CDR1 is SNHLY and CDR2 is FYNNEI in the germline V gene. CDR3 length: 16 amino acids. The CDR3 sequence: CASSAMTSGGVDTQYF. DNA of the CDR3: TGTGCCAGCAGTGCCATGACTAGCGGGGGGGTGGATACGCAGTATTTT.

Only one count was recorded for this clone. The rearrangement joins TRBV9 to TRBJ2-1; TRBD2 aligns across 10 bases. In germline, CDR1 is SGDLS, CDR2 YYNGEE. The CDR3 has 19 residues. Unmatched junction bases numbered 13, after V lost 4 bases and J lost 0 bases. CDR3 sequence: CASSSPGLATSSSYNEQFF. CDR3 coding DNA: TGTGCCAGCAGCTCTCCGGGACTAGCGACCTCTAGCTCCTACAATGAGCAGTTCTTC.

In this sample, this clone turned up a few times. This chain uses TRBV2 with TRBJ1-1; D might be TRBD1 (5 bases). V was pared by 6 bases and J by 5 bases, with 13 bases between. The CDR3 runs 13 residues. Germline V lookup: CDR1 SNHLY, CDR2 FYNNEI. Written as DNA, the CDR3 is TGTGCCAGCAGCCTGGGGCTAGAGACTGAAGCTTTCTTT. Translated: CASSLGLETEAFF.

This rearrangement joins TRBV5-1 to TRBJ2-1, with 13 bases identical to TRBD2. This CDR3 is 16 amino acids long. After removal of 4 bases from V and 7 bases from J, the junction contained 8 bases not matched to a gene. CDR1 is SGHRS and CDR2 is YFSETQ in the germline V gene. The CDR3 is CASSGTSGGARNEQFF. The CDR3 coding sequence is TGCGCCAGCAGCGGTACTAGCGGGGGGGCTAGGAATGAGCAGTTCTTC.

The rearrangement links TRBV27 to TRBJ1-1; 10 bases align to TRBD1. CDR3 length: 17 amino acids. Losses at the gene ends were 8 bases for V and 5 bases for J; bases not matched to a gene: 17. Germline CDR1 is MNHEY and CDR2 is SMNVEV (reference sequence). The CDR3 region has the DNA TGTGCCAGCGGGGGAGGCGGGGCGGGACAGGGGTGGACTGAAGCTTTCTTT. Its protein is CASGGGGAGQGWTEAFF.

The rearrangement uses TRBV6-1 and TRBJ1-4, with 7 bases identical to TRBD1. The CDR3 spans 14 residues. Germline CDR1 reads MNHNS; CDR2 reads SASEGT. The V and J ends lost 4 bases and 8 bases, in that order; junction bases with no gene match: 7. CDR3 coding DNA: TGTGCCAGCAGTGCAGACAGGGTGAACGAAAAACTGTTTTTT. It yields the protein CASSADRVNEKLFF.

This clone showed up just once. The chain combines TRBV7-2 with TRBJ2-7; 7 bases line up with TRBD2. The trim removed 5 bases at V and 0 bases at J, leaving 4 bases unmatched. The CDR3 sequence is 14 residues long. Germline V gene data show CDR1 as SGHTA and CDR2 as FQGNSA. This CDR3 is CASSHGGSSYEQYF. The CDR3 DNA reads TGTGCCAGCAGCCACGGGGGGTCCTCCTACGAGCAGTACTTC.

The V and J genes are TRBV7-8 and TRBJ2-2, with 14 bases matching TRBD2. Germline CDR1 SGHVS, CDR2 FQNEAQ. The trim removed 5 bases at V and 7 bases at J, leaving 9 bases unmatched. CDR3 length: 17 amino acids. The CDR3 sequence is CASSPRLAGGPDGELFF. The DNA for the CDR3 is TGTGCCAGCAGCCCCCGACTAGCGGGGGGGCCTGACGGGGAGCTGTTTTTT.

The rearrangement joins TRBV9 to TRBJ2-5, with D uncertain. Germline-derived CDR1 and CDR2 are SGDLS and YYNGEE. Trimming pared 1 base from V and 7 bases from J, leaving 8 bases between. There are 12 residues in the CDR3. CDR3 in DNA: TGTGCCAGCAGCGTATCCGCCGGGACCCAGTACTTC. Translated: CASSVSAGTQYF.

The chain recombines TRBV5-4 with TRBJ2-5; 7 bases match TRBD2. This CDR3 is 15 amino acids long. With 0 bases clipped from V and 6 bases from J, the junction kept 8 bases outside the gene matches. Germline CDR1 SGHNT, CDR2 YYREEE (reference sequence). The CDR3, as DNA: TGTGCCAGCAGCTTGGGTACTAGCGCCCCCAAGACCCAGTACTTC. This sequence encodes CASSLGTSAPKTQYF.

The CDR3 sequence is CASSQRQGARSNSPLHF. The CDR3 DNA reads TGTGCCAGCAGCCAAAGACAGGGGGCGCGGAGTAATTCACCCCTCCACTTT. The chain joins TRBV5-6 to TRBJ1-6, with 10 nucleotides matching TRBD1. CDR3 length: 17 residues. Germline CDR1 is SGHDT and CDR2 is YYEEEE. The ends lost 4 bases at V and 6 bases at J; junction bases unmatched: 10.